The T cell receptor beta chain under discussion was sequenced for a study of blood T cells in healthy people across ages (dated by TCRdb to between 2014 and 2016). For context, the study as a whole: In model experiments, template switching captured roughly one uniquely barcoded TCR beta cDNA molecule for every two T cells. Using deep sequencing normalized with unique cDNA molecular identifiers, the study measured how TCR beta repertoire diversity changes with age. The donors were divided into four age groups: young (average around 17 years), middle-aged (around 41), aged (roughly 60) and long-lived (82). Donors of different ages were randomly distributed across sequencing lanes to avoid experimental bias. Two additional independent replicas of 1 million unique cDNA reads from the same blood draw were analyzed for two donors (one aged 18 to 29 and one aged 80 or older).

Including cysteine and phenylalanine, the CDR3 has 13 amino acids. Left in the record is the CDR3 DNA by itself, 39 bases read in frame from the first base. For CDR1 and CDR2, the germline V gene lists MNHNS and SASEGT. Unmatched junction bases come to 9, with V trimmed by 8 bases and J by 12 bases. On this clonotype: What antigen it recognizes has not been identified. No much larger clonotype is one base removed from it; base qualities were not supplied.

Systemically healthy Caucasian individuals from Russia, some 36 in total and aged about 6 to 95 years, were included as donors. Each donor gave 8 to 10 milliliters of peripheral blood, collected into EDTA-treated Vacutainer tubes. Ficoll-Paque density-gradient centrifugation was used to isolate PBMCs, with at least 7 million per sample. Total RNA was extracted from PBMCs with Trizol reagent, with at least 5 micrograms obtained per sample. The percentages of naive CD45RAhigh/CD27high T cells were determined by flow cytometry on a PBMC aliquot from every donor. The library was produced with 5' RACE. The data were produced on an Illumina HiSeq 2500. A second roughly 7 to 11 cycle PCR used a sample-barcoded 5' primer and a J-beta primer mix. Each TCR beta cDNA molecule received a unique molecular identifier from a template-switch 5' adaptor carrying 12 random nucleotides. At least 2.5 million CDR3-containing paired-end reads were obtained from each sample. The Mint cDNA synthesis kit, primed by a TRBC-specific oligonucleotide, was used to synthesize first-strand cDNA from all RNA. Following uracil-DNA glycosylase treatment, all cDNA underwent a first 18-cycle PCR with the universal primers M1SS and BC2_uni_R. In the original analysis: For normalization, 1 million high-quality reads were randomly selected from each sample, with every read carrying a distinct molecular identifier. Reads sharing molecular identifiers were discarded rather than binned into consensus sequences. MiTCR, run with a Q25 quality threshold and the strictest error-elimination algorithm, handled CDR3 identification, clonotype clustering and error correction. A nonparametric unseen species model using Euler transformation provided a lower-bound estimate of total TCR beta diversity. TCRdb's own reprocessing of the public reads used fastp at Q25 and MiXCR and kept productive beta chains. Each record represents a unique CDR3 protein, reported with the most common genes and DNA among its rows. What appears here as the V and J calls and clone size reflects TCRdb's work, not the paper's. The sample table holds around 1,500,000 distinct CDR3 sequences, of which around two fifths were seen once. The top ten constitute 7% to 9.5% of the sample.

The investigation overall reported the following: As age increased, observed TCR beta diversity per million T cells dropped in a roughly linear way, and a significant reduction was already evident by age about 36. A strong correlation was found between observed TCR beta diversity and the percentage of naive T cells measured by flow cytometry. Compared with the aged group, more naive CD4+ T cells, fewer expanded clones and increased TCR diversity were shown by the long-lived group, suggesting age selection. Because profiling used bulk unsorted PBMCs, naive and antigen-experienced compartments could not be compared conclusively. Donor CMV infection status was unknown, potentially confounding age-related changes in expanded clonotypes. Estimates of total diversity based on one million sequenced T cells were regarded as lower bounds and as underestimates.

This receptor was taken from a woman under 30 in good health. This chain joins TRBV6-1 to TRBJ2-2; 10 central bases correspond to TRBD1. Sample: blood. The CDR3 region: CASGAPTGGKLFF. The DNA sequence follows: TGTGCCAGCGGGGCCCCGACAGGGGGCAAGCTGTTTTTT.